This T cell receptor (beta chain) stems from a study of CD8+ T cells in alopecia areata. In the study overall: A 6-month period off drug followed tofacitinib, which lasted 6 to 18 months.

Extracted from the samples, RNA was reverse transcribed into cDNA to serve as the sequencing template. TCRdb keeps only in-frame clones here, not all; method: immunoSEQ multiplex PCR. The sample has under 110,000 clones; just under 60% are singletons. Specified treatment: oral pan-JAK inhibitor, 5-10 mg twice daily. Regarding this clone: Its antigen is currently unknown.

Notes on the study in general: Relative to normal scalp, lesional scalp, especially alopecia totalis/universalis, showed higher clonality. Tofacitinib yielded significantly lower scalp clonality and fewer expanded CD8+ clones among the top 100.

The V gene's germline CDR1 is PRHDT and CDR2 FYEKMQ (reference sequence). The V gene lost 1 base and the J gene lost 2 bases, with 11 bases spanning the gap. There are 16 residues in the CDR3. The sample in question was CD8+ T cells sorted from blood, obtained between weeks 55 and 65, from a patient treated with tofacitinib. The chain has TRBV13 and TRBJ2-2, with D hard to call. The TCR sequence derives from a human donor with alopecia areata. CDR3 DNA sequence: TGTGCCAGCAGCTTAGTGCTCGGCAGTAACACCGGGGAGCTGTTTTTT. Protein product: CASSLVLGSNTGELFF. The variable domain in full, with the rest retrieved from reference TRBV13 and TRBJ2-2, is AAGVIQSPRHLIKEKRETATLKCYPIPRHDTVYWYQQGPGQDPQFLISFYEKMQSDKGSIPDRFSAQQFSDYHSELNMSSLELGDSALYFCASSLVLGSNTGELFFGEGSRLTVL.